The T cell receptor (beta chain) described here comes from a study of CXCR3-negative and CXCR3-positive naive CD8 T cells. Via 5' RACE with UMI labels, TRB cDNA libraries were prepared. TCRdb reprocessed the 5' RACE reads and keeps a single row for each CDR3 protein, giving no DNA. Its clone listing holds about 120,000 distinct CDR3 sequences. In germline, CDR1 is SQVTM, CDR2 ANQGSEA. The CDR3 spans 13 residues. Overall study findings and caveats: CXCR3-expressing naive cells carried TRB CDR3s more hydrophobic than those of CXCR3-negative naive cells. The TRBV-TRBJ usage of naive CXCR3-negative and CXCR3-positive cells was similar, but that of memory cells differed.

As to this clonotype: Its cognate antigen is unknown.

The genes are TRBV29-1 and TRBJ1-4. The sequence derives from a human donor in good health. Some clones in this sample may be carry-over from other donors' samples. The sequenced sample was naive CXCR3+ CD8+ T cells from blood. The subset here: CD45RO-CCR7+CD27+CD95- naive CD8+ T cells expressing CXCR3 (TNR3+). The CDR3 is CSVQSPYNEKLFF.